Shown below are 22 T cell receptor beta chains from a single sample sequenced in a study of CD8 T cells in Susac syndrome. It was with random hexamers that about 0.45 to 1 ug RNA was reverse transcribed. TCRdb recomputed calls from the immunoSEQ multiplex PCR reads with MiXCR, one row per CDR3 protein. The data show some 160,000 distinct CDR3 sequences, around 95% seen once. Input material: CD4+ T cells from PBMCs. The receptor set was obtained from a human donor with Susac syndrome.

V and J are TRBV20-1 and TRBJ2-7; D call uncertain. Germline V gene lookup returns CDR1 DFQATT and CDR2 SNEGSKA (reference sequence). Trimming left V 3 bases short and J 3 bases short, with 6 bases between. The CDR3 spans 11 residues. The CDR3 region has the DNA TGCAGTGCTAGGGGTGGCTACGAGCAGTACTTC. Its translation: CSARGGYEQYF.

The chain has TRBV7-9 and TRBJ1-5, with a possible D match to TRBD1 (5 bases). Trimming removed 1 base from V and 0 bases from J, with 7 bases in between. The CDR3 is 15 amino acids. Germline CDR1 SEHNR, CDR2 FQNEAQ (reference sequence). CDR3 nucleotides: TGTGCCAGCAGCTTAGGGGGGGTTAGCAATCAGCCCCAGCATTTT. As protein: CASSLGGVSNQPQHF.

The CDR3 DNA is TGTGCCAGCTCACCACAGGGGGCTGGTATGAACACTGAAGCTTTCTTT. It specifies CASSPQGAGMNTEAFF. The chain employs TRBV18 and TRBJ1-1; 7 nucleotides line up with TRBD1. CDR3 size: 16 residues. CDR1 is KGHSH, CDR2 LQKENI, per germline. V lost 1 base to trimming and J lost 0 bases; unmatched junction nucleotides: 5.

The J gene is TRBJ2-7, the V gene TRBV20-1, with TRBD2 as a possible D gene (5 bases). Trimming stripped 5 bases from V and 2 bases from J, with 10 bases between. There are 12 residues in the CDR3. Germline-derived CDR1 and CDR2 are DFQATT and SNEGSKA (reference sequence). CDR3 sequence reads: CSARTRAYEQYF. The CDR3 coding sequence is TGCAGTGCTCGCACGAGGGCCTACGAGCAGTACTTC.

In DNA, the CDR3 is TGTGCCAGCAGCTTAGTCCCCGGACTAGCTGGGGCCAACGTCCTGACTTTC. Its protein product is CASSLVPGLAGANVLTF. The gene calls are TRBV11-2 and TRBJ2-6; 7 bases map to TRBD2. This CDR3 contains 17 residues. Per the germline V gene, CDR1 is SGHAT and CDR2 is FQNNGV. J lost 2 bases, V lost 1 base, and 5 bases had no gene match.

This rearrangement joins TRBV28 to TRBJ1-5; D is perhaps TRBD1 (6 bases). Trimming took off 6 bases at V and 4 bases at J, with 19 bases between the two ends. The germline V gene has CDR1 MDHEN and CDR2 SYDVKM. This CDR3 is built from 16 residues. The CDR3 DNA sequence: TGTGCCAGCAGCCCGGACAGCCTATCCGCTAATCAGCCCCAGCATTTT. It translates to CASSPDSLSANQPQHF. The full variable domain, with the rest looked up from reference TRBV28 and TRBJ1-5, is DVKVTQSSRYLVKRTGEKVFLECVQDMDHENMFWYRQDPGLGLRLIYFSYDVKMKEKGDIPEGYSVSREKKERFSLILESASTNQTSMYLCASSPDSLSANQPQHFGDGTRLSIL.

The V call is TRBV20-1, the J call TRBJ2-2; 7 bases match TRBD2. Germline V lookup: CDR1 DFQATT, CDR2 SNEGSKA (reference sequence). CDR3 length: 12 residues. V shed 6 bases, J shed 3 bases, and the junction held 1 base outside the gene matches. CDR3 amino acids: CSAAGDTGELFF. CDR3 DNA: TGCAGTGCCGCGGGGGACACCGGGGAGCTGTTTTTT.

The rearrangement joins TRBV13 to TRBJ2-5; tentatively, D is TRBD1 (5 bases). Germline CDR1 reads PRHDT; CDR2 reads FYEKMQ (reference sequence). The CDR3 loop spans 14 amino acids. V lost 0 bases to trimming and J lost 5 bases, with 10 bases between them. CDR3 nucleotides: TGTGCCAGCAGCTTAGGAAGGGCAGGGGAGACCCAGTACTTC. This translates into CASSLGRAGETQYF.

This chain connects TRBV5-6 to TRBJ1-4; D is uncertain. This CDR3 has 15 residues. The V and J ends lost 1 base and 7 bases respectively, with 14 bases between them. CDR1 is SGHDT, CDR2 YYEEEE, per germline. The CDR3 bases are TGTGCCAGCAGCTTGTCCCGATCAGGAGGTGAAAAACTGTTTTTT. It yields the protein CASSLSRSGGEKLFF.

The chain recombines TRBV7-8 with TRBJ1-2; D unresolved. The CDR3 length is 14 residues. Trimming took 1 base from V and 8 from J, leaving 14 bases between them. CDR1 is SGHVS, CDR2 FQNEAQ, per germline. CDR3 sequence: CASSLDGRYGGYTF. Here the CDR3 DNA reads TGTGCCAGCAGCTTAGATGGGCGTTATGGGGGCTACACCTTC.

The V call is TRBV9, the J call TRBJ2-5, with 11 bases fitting TRBD2. Germline V gives CDR1 SGDLS, CDR2 YYNGEE. CDR3 length: 17 amino acids. V was pared by 0 bases and J by 5 bases, with 9 bases of the junction left unmatched. The CDR3, as DNA: TGTGCCAGCAGCGTAGGCGGTAGCGGGGGGGCGGGGGAGACCCAGTACTTC. It translates to CASSVGGSGGAGETQYF.

The rearrangement uses TRBV2 and TRBJ2-6, with D perhaps matching TRBD2 (6 bases). The V end was cut by 3 bases, the J end by 2 bases, with 8 bases between. Germline CDR1 and CDR2: SNHLY and FYNNEI. This CDR3 is 15 amino acids long. CDR3 DNA: TGTGCCAGCAGTGATTGGGAGGCTGGGGCCAACGTCCTGACTTTC. Its translation: CASSDWEAGANVLTF.

The chain couples TRBV7-3 to TRBJ1-2; no reliable D call. This CDR3 has 14 amino acids. Germline V gene sequence: CDR1 SGHTA, CDR2 FQGTGA. V was clipped by 4 bases and J by 5 bases, with 14 bases between them. CDR3 sequence (DNA): TGTGCCAGCAGCTCCGCCGGGAGCCGGTATGGCTACACCTTC. Translation: CASSSAGSRYGYTF.

This chain connects TRBV20-1 to TRBJ1-2; TRBD1 agrees at 9 bases. With 6 bases clipped from V and 5 bases from J, the junction kept 7 bases outside the gene matches. The germline CDR1 and CDR2 sequences are DFQATT and SNEGSKA (reference sequence). The CDR3 extends over 13 amino acids. The CDR3 DNA is TGCAGTGCCCAGAGGACAGGGGAGTATGGCTACACCTTC. It codes for CSAQRTGEYGYTF.

The rearrangement links TRBV29-1 to TRBJ2-7; a weak D match, TRBD2 (7 bases). This CDR3 is 12 amino acids long. V lost 4 bases, J lost 6 bases, and 13 bases lay in between. Germline-derived CDR1 and CDR2 are SQVTM and ANQGSEA. CDR3 bases: TGCAGCGTTGTAGGGGGGGGCAGCGAGCAGTACTTC. Its protein product is CSVVGGGSEQYF.

This chain links TRBV20-1 with TRBJ2-7, with no clear D. Germline V gives CDR1 DFQATT, CDR2 SNEGSKA (reference sequence). Trimming removed 3 bases from V and 2 bases from J, with 5 bases in between. The CDR3 runs to 11 residues. CDR3 sequence reads: CSASFPYEQYF. CDR3 DNA: TGCAGTGCTAGTTTTCCCTACGAGCAGTACTTC.

V and J are TRBV3-1 and TRBJ2-1; tentatively, D is TRBD2 (6 bases). The ends were cut back, 7 bases at V and 0 bases at J, with 16 bases in the middle. This CDR3 has 16 amino acids. The germline V gene encodes CDR1 LGHDT and CDR2 YNNKEL (reference sequence). The CDR3 DNA reads as TGTGCCAGCACCCTAGGAGGGAGGAGCTCCTACAATGAGCAGTTCTTC. Residues: CASTLGGRSSYNEQFF.

The CDR3 DNA sequence: TGCAGCGTTACGGACAGATCTAACTATGGCTACACCTTC. As protein: CSVTDRSNYGYTF. This sequence joins TRBV29-1 and TRBJ1-2; a possible D gene is TRBD1 (6 bases). Trimming stripped 5 bases from V and 0 bases from J, with 10 bases between. The CDR3 length is 13 residues. In germline, CDR1 is SQVTM, CDR2 ANQGSEA.

The sample holds one count of this clonotype. The chain is built from TRBV20-1 and TRBJ1-5, with D unclear. The CDR3 totals 13 residues. Germline CDR1 and CDR2: DFQATT and SNEGSKA (reference sequence). Trimming left V 7 bases short and J 0 bases short, with 10 bases between. In DNA, the CDR3 is TGCAGTGGGCGGAAAGGTAGCAATCAGCCCCAGCATTTT. Translation: CSGRKGSNQPQHF.

The V and J genes are TRBV29-1 and TRBJ1-5; weak D call: TRBD1 (6 bases). Germline lookup yields CDR1 SQVTM and CDR2 ANQGSEA. Trimming cost V 4 bases and J 2 bases, with 6 bases left between them. The CDR3 length is 12 residues. Written as DNA, the CDR3 is TGCAGCGTTGGACAGGGCAATCAGCCCCAGCATTTT. This translates into CSVGQGNQPQHF.

The rearrangement links TRBV29-1 to TRBJ2-5; perhaps TRBD2 as D (5 bases). Between the trimmed V and J ends, which lost 4 bases and 4 bases, there was a span of 13 bases. CDR1 is SQVTM, CDR2 ANQGSEA, per germline. This CDR3 is built from 13 residues. The CDR3 reads CSVGGHVLETQYF. In DNA, the CDR3 is TGCAGCGTTGGAGGGCATGTACTAGAGACCCAGTACTTC.

The chain employs TRBV7-9 and TRBJ2-5, with TRBD2 as a possible D gene (5 bases). The V end was cut by 3 bases, the J end by 4 bases, with 18 bases between. Germline V gene sequence: CDR1 SEHNR, CDR2 FQNEAQ (reference sequence). The CDR3 sequence is 16 residues long. CDR3 sequence: CASSFEADPKGETQYF. CDR3 coding DNA: TGTGCCAGCAGCTTCGAAGCGGACCCCAAAGGAGAGACCCAGTACTTC.